What follows is one T cell receptor beta chain and its context. This clonotype was seen many times. Its antigen is unknown. No base-level quality is on record; no much larger clone is a single base apart. The sample is drawn from a study of spatial heterogeneity in lung cancer (dated by TCRdb to the late 2010s). About the study as a whole: Beta-chain transcripts were consistently detected in greater numbers than alpha-chain transcripts, which likely reflected higher beta-chain transcript abundance. At surgery, 220 tumor regions, 63 to 70 matched nontumor lung samples and 56 PBMC samples were TCR-sequenced for both alpha and beta chains. In the raw uncorrected reads, each unique combination of TCR and UMI appeared on average more than ten times. Nonsynonymous mutation counts, determined by whole-exome sequencing of tumor tissue, were related to TCR repertoire features. TCR alpha and beta repertoires were quantitatively compared across multiple tumor regions, matched nontumor lung and blood in non-small cell lung cancer.

Library preparation was by 5' RACE. Sequenced using a NextSeq 500. To allow correction of PCR and sequencing errors, the TCR library protocol tagged every TCR cDNA molecule with a unique molecular identifier. The paper's data handling went like this. Decombinator tools were used for TCR identification, UMI-based error correction and CDR3 extraction. TCRs above a frequency of 2 per 1,000, corresponding to the top 1% of the tumor frequency distribution, were defined as expanded. Rényi diversity was computed with the R vegan package after subsampling each repertoire 100 times to 5,000 TCRs. To build CDR3 similarity networks, amino acid triplet string-kernel similarity was used, and CDR3s were connected when their pairwise similarity was above 0.82. TCRdb reanalyzed the raw reads on its own, using fastp at Q25 for trimming and MiXCR for clone calling, and kept in-frame beta chains. For every CDR3 protein sequence, its rows merge into one entry that carries the most common genes and DNA. The V and J calls and clone size come from TCRdb's table, not from the authors' own analysis. The sample has about 10,000 distinct CDR3 sequences on record, approximately 5% of them singletons. Jointly, the top ten make up roughly 27% of the sample.

The CDR3 numbers 13 residues from cysteine through phenylalanine. Kept here is only the CDR3 DNA, which spans 39 bases and is read in frame from base 1. Trimming removed 3 bases from V and 0 bases from J, leaving 6 bases between the germline ends. Based on the germline V gene, the CDR1 and CDR2 sequences are MDHEN and SYDVKM. The time point label, read with the paper, signifies: sample taken at primary tumor resection. Without any cell sorting, TCR sequencing was performed on whole RNA extracted either from tumor and nontumor lung tissue or from cryopreserved PBMC samples. Donors were 70 or so patients with early-stage, untreated non-small cell lung cancer from the lung TRACERx cohort. A patient was chosen for TCR sequencing only when enough RNA was available from at least two tumor regions. The paper as a whole reports these results and caveats: Confirming at a functional level the hypothesis that regional TCRs recognize regional mutations was considered to require additional single-cell paired TCR alpha and beta sequencing. Ubiquitous expanded tumor TCRs showed up in blood more often at tumor resection than at routine follow-up.

The sequence is built from TRBV28 and TRBJ2-7, with TRBD2 as a weak D call on 6 bases. The sequencing here drew on PBMCs, taken at surgery. The source of this sequence is a male donor with early-stage non-small cell lung cancer. The CDR3 loop reads CASSFGGSYEQYF. The DNA sequence follows: TGTGCCAGCAGTTTCGGGGGCTCCTACGAGCAGTACTTC.